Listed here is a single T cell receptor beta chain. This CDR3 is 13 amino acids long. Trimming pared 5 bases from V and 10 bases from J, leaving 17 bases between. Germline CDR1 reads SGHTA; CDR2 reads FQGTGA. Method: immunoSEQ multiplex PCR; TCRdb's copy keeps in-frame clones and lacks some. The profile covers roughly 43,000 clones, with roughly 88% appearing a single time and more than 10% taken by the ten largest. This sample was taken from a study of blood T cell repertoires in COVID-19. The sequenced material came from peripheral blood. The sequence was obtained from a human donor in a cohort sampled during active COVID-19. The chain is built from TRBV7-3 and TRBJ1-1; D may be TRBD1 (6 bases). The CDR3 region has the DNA TGTGCCAGCAGCCCCGACGGGACATCCGCAGCTTTCTTT. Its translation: CASSPDGTSAAFF.